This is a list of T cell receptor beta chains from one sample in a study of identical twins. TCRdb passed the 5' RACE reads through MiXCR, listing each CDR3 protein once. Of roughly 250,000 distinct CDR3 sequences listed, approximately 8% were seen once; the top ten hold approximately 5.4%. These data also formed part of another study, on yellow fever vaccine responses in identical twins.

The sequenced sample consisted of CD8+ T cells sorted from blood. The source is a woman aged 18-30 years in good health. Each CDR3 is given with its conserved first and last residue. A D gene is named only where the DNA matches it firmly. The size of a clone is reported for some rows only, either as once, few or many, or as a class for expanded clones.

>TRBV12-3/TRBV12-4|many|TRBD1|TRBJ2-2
TGTGCCAGCAGTTTGGGGACAGGGAGCACCGGGGAGCTGTTTTTT
CASSLGTGSTGELFF
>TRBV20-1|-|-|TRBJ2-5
TGCAGTGCCTCTCTGGCTCCAAACCAAGAGACCCAGTACTTC
CSASLAPNQETQYF
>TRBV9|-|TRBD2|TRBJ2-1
TGTGCCAGCAGCGCGGGGGGGACGGTCCGCAATGAGCAGTTCTTC
CASSAGGTVRNEQFF
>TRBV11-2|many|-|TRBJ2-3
TGTGCCAGCAGCTTAGTTCCAGGGACTAGCACAGATACGCAGTATTTT
CASSLVPGTSTDTQYF
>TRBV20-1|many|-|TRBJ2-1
TGCAGTGCTATATTGACTACGACTACCTACAATGAGCAGTTCTTC
CSAILTTTTYNEQFF
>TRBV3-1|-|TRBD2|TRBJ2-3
TGTGCCAGCAGCCACCTTGACAGCGGGAGGCCAGATACGCAGTATTTT
CASSHLDSGRPDTQYF
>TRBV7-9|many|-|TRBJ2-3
TGTGCCAGCAGCGGGGAGGGCACAGATACGCAGTATTTT
CASSGEGTDTQYF
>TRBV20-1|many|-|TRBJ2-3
TGCAGTGCTAGAGGGGGGCAGGGGGGTTTCACAGATACGCAGTATTTT
CSARGGQGGFTDTQYF
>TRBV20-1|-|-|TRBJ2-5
TGCAGTGCCGACGGTGGGGGCCGCTCGAGCCGGGAGACCCAGTACTTC
CSADGGGRSSRETQYF
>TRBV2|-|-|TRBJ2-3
TGTGCCACTGTGGGCACAGATACGCAGTATTTT
CATVGTDTQYF
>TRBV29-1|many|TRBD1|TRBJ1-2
TGCAGCGTCATCACTCCGGGACAGATTAACTATGGCTACACCTTC
CSVITPGQINYGYTF
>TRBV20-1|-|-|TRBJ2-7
TGCAGTGCTAGCGGCCCCGACAGCGGGTCAGACGAGCAGTACTTC
CSASGPDSGSDEQYF
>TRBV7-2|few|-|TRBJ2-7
TGTGCCAGCAGCTCCTCAGGGGCAGGGGGGACCTACGAGCAGTACTTC
CASSSSGAGGTYEQYF
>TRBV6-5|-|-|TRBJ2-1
TGTGCCAGCAGTTACTCGCTACACGATGAGCAGTTCTTC
CASSYSLHDEQFF
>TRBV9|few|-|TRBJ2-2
TGTGCCAGCAGCGACAGGGGAGGGACAACCGGGGAGCTGTTTTTT
CASSDRGGTTGELFF
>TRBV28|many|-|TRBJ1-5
TGTGCCAGCAGTTCCAGAACAGGGTATCAGCCCCAGCATTTT
CASSSRTGYQPQHF
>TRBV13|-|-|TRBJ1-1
TGTGCCAGCAGCCCTGCCGTGGGGGTAGGGGACACTGAAGCTTTCTTT
CASSPAVGVGDTEAFF
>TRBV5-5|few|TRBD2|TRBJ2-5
TGTGCCAGCAGCTTGTCAGCGGGGGGTCTGGGGGAGACCCAGTACTTC
CASSLSAGGLGETQYF
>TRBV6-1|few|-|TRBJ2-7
TGTGCCAGCAGCCCCCTGGGCTCCTACGAGCAGTACTTC
CASSPLGSYEQYF
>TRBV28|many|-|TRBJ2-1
TGTGCCAGCAGTTTGTTCCGGGAGAGTGACAATGAGCAGTTCTTC
CASSLFRESDNEQFF
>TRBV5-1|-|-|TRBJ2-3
TGCGCCAGCAGCATCAGTGGCAGGGTCCTGGATACGCAGTATTTT
CASSISGRVLDTQYF
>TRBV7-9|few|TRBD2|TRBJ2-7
TGTGCCAGCAGCCGCCCGGGATGGCGGGAGAGCGACGAGCAGTACTTC
CASSRPGWRESDEQYF
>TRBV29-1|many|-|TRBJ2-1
TGCAGCGTTGAAGGGAGGTCAGGGCCAACGGTTTACAATGAGCAGTTCTTC
CSVEGRSGPTVYNEQFF
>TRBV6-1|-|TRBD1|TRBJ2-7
TGTGCCAGCAGGGGACAGGGGAGCTCCTACGAGCAGTACTTC
CASRGQGSSYEQYF
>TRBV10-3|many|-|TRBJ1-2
TGTGCCATCAGTGCGTTACTGGGGGGCTACACCTTC
CAISALLGGYTF